Following are 18 T cell receptor beta chains from one sample sequenced in a study of OX40 agonist ivuxolimab in advanced cancers. The data were produced by immunoSEQ multiplex PCR, yet TCRdb's version contains in-frame clones alone and is incomplete. The sample has about 46,000 clones, around 80% seen once. The sequences come from CD4+ or CD8+ T cells sorted from blood, collected in a trial of the OX40 agonist ivuxolimab. These receptors were collected from an adult with an advanced solid tumor such as melanoma, head and neck, liver or kidney cancer.

The CDR3 region has the DNA TGTGCCAGCAGCTTAGAGTGGACAGTTTATGGCTACACCTTC. Translating it yields CASSLEWTVYGYTF. The chain uses TRBV7-3 and TRBJ1-2; D might be TRBD1 (6 bases). From germline, CDR1 is SGHTA and CDR2 FQGTGA. This CDR3 region has 14 residues. V was clipped by 2 bases and J by 5 bases, with 12 bases between them.

This chain links TRBV14 with TRBJ2-7; D gene unclear. The length of the CDR3 is 12 residues. Per the germline V gene, CDR1 is SGHDN and CDR2 is FVKESK. V was clipped by 4 bases and J by 7 bases, with 11 bases between them. Written as DNA, the CDR3 is TGTGCCAGCAGCCGCGTCTTCGGGGAGCAGTACTTC. Translated: CASSRVFGEQYF.

The rearrangement uses TRBV9 and TRBJ2-7; the match to TRBD2 covers 8 bases. The germline V gene has CDR1 SGDLS and CDR2 YYNGEE. Germline trimming cut 4 bases from V and 3 bases from J; bases unmatched to any gene: 9. This CDR3 contains 15 residues. The CDR3 DNA follows: TGTGCCAGCAGCTTGGGACCGGGACTAGACTACGAGCAGTACTTC. It codes for CASSLGPGLDYEQYF.

The chain combines TRBV21-1 with TRBJ2-2; TRBD2 reflects the table's D call only, with no check against the DNA. TRBV21-1 is tagged as a pseudogene. The CDR3 spans 16 residues. In DNA, the CDR3 is TGTGCCAGCAGCATTCGGGCCGGGAGGGGGACCGGGGAGCTGTTTTTT. Encoded protein: CASSIRAGRGTGELFF.

This rearrangement joins TRBV4-3 to TRBJ2-3; unclear D gene. The CDR3 sequence is 17 residues long. Germline V gene sequence: CDR1 LGHNA, CDR2 YSLEER. V lost 1 base, J lost 6 bases, and 20 bases lay in between. The DNA for the CDR3 is TGCGCCAGCAGCCAAGTCTTTTCGGGCTCCCAGCTGGATACGCAGTATTTT. Protein sequence: CASSQVFSGSQLDTQYF.

This chain's CDR3 is CASSSWTGNYEQYF. CDR3 nucleotide sequence: TGTGCCAGTAGTTCGTGGACAGGAAACTACGAGCAGTACTTC. The V call is TRBV19, the J call TRBJ2-7; 7 nucleotides line up with TRBD1. The CDR3 covers 14 residues. V lost 5 bases and J lost 3; bases outside the gene matches: 7. Germline V gene lookup returns CDR1 LNHDA and CDR2 SQIVND (reference sequence).

Sample share makes this clone medium-sized. J is TRBJ1-1 and V is TRBV19; D perhaps matches TRBD1 (6 bases). The CDR3 runs to 14 residues. Germline V lookup: CDR1 LNHDA, CDR2 SQIVND (reference sequence). V was shortened by 1 base and J by 2 bases, with 8 bases between the two germline ends. The CDR3 DNA follows: TGTGCCAGTAGTATAGGCAGGGGAAACACTGAAGCTTTCTTT. The encoded protein is CASSIGRGNTEAFF.

The rearrangement joins TRBV10-3 to TRBJ1-1; D possibly corresponds to TRBD1 (5 bases). Germline CDR1 is ENHRY and CDR2 is SYGVKD. The CDR3 sequence is 15 residues long. The V and J ends lost 0 bases and 0 bases respectively, with 8 bases between them. CDR3 DNA: TGTGCCATCAGTGAGTCAAACAGGCTGAACACTGAAGCTTTCTTT. Translated, it gives CAISESNRLNTEAFF.

V and J are TRBV28 and TRBJ1-4; 9 nucleotides line up with TRBD1. The CDR3 is made up of 16 amino acids. Germline V lookup: CDR1 MDHEN, CDR2 SYDVKM. After removal of 4 bases from V and 5 bases from J, the junction contained 8 bases not matched to a gene. CDR3 in amino acids: CASSSHGGTGNEKLFF. The CDR3 DNA is TGTGCCAGCAGTTCCCATGGCGGGACAGGGAATGAAAAACTGTTTTTT.

This rearrangement joins TRBV7-9 to TRBJ1-1; 8 bases match TRBD1. The J segment lost 5 bases and the V segment lost 1 base, leaving 6 bases of the junction unmatched. This CDR3 is built from 15 residues. The germline V gene has CDR1 SEHNR and CDR2 FQNEAQ (reference sequence). CDR3 in DNA: TGTGCCAGCAGCTTAGGGGCAGGGGGCCGGACTGAAGCTTTCTTT. Protein sequence: CASSLGAGGRTEAFF.

The rearrangement uses TRBV2 and TRBJ1-5, with D hard to call. The length of the CDR3 is 13 residues. The germline CDR1 and CDR2 sequences are SNHLY and FYNNEI. Trimming stripped 3 bases from V and 14 bases from J, with 17 bases between. In DNA form, the CDR3 reads TGTGCCAGCAGTGAGTCTAAGAGCGGCGTGAAGCATTTT. It yields the protein CASSESKSGVKHF.

The sample holds a few counts of this clone. The rearrangement links TRBV10-3 to TRBJ1-1; 7 bases map to TRBD1. The V gene's germline CDR1 is ENHRY and CDR2 SYGVKD. The CDR3 extends over 14 amino acids. With V trimmed by 5 bases and J by 6 bases, 9 bases remained unmatched. The chain's CDR3 is CAISQQGIFAEAFF. For the CDR3, the DNA is TGTGCCATCAGTCAACAGGGGATATTCGCTGAAGCTTTCTTT.

The rearrangement links TRBV18 to TRBJ2-1, with D tentatively TRBD1 (6 bases). V was pared by 5 bases and J by 2 bases, with 16 bases between. CDR1 and CDR2 from the germline V gene are KGHSH and LQKENI. The CDR3 sequence is 16 residues long. CDR3 protein: CASSTMGARTYNEQFF. The CDR3 DNA reads as TGTGCCAGCTCAACAATGGGGGCCAGGACCTACAATGAGCAGTTCTTC.

This clone was counted only a few times. This chain uses TRBV19 with TRBJ2-1, with 9 bases fitting TRBD1. Germline CDR1 LNHDA, CDR2 SQIVND (reference sequence). V was clipped by 5 bases and J by 4 bases; unmatched bases: 3. This CDR3 comprises 14 residues. The CDR3 bases are TGTGCCAGTAGTCGCGGGACAGGGTACAATGAGCAGTTCTTC. Residues: CASSRGTGYNEQFF.

The chain links TRBV5-1 to TRBJ2-2, with D possibly TRBD1 on 5 matching bases. Germline lookup yields CDR1 SGHRS and CDR2 YFSETQ. Trimming pared 5 bases from V and 2 bases from J, leaving 13 bases between. This CDR3 is built from 15 residues. CDR3 amino acids: CASSRAGPNTGELFF. CDR3 in DNA: TGCGCCAGCAGTCGAGCAGGGCCAAACACCGGGGAGCTGTTTTTT.

V is TRBV19 and J is TRBJ1-2; 7 bases map to TRBD1. The CDR3 contains 13 residues. Losses at the gene ends were 6 bases for V and 5 bases for J; bases not matched to a gene: 6. In germline, CDR1 is LNHDA, CDR2 SQIVND (reference sequence). CDR3 loop: CASREGQLYGYTF. The CDR3 bases are TGTGCCAGTAGGGAGGGACAGTTATATGGCTACACCTTC.

This chain joins TRBV7-9 and TRBJ2-3, with D possibly matching TRBD1 (6 bases). From germline, CDR1 is SEHNR and CDR2 FQNEAQ (reference sequence). This CDR3 region has 14 residues. Trimming removed 6 bases from V and 3 bases from J, with 13 bases in between. The CDR3 bases are TGTGCCAGCAGTCCCAGGGGAGCGACAGATACGCAGTATTTT. This encodes CASSPRGATDTQYF.

This chain joins TRBV7-9 and TRBJ2-1; TRBD2 matches 11 bases. The germline V gene has CDR1 SEHNR and CDR2 FQNEAQ (reference sequence). With V trimmed by 3 bases and J by 10 bases, 5 bases remained unmatched. The CDR3 runs to 14 residues. CDR3 nucleotide sequence: TGTGCCAGCAGCTTTAGCGGGAGGGCCGGGGAGCAGTTCTTC. The encoded protein is CASSFSGRAGEQFF.